The TCR beta chain under discussion was sequenced for a study of OX40 agonist ivuxolimab in advanced cancers. The method was immunoSEQ multiplex PCR; TCRdb's version includes in-frame clones alone and lacks a portion of them. The sample comprises about 79,000 clones, approximately 92% of which are singletons, and about 6.6% rests with the top ten. Regarding the study as a whole: At doses 0.1 to 3.0 mg/kg, CD4+ and CD8+ clones expanded. Some of the lowest clonal expansion was seen in partial responders at 0.1-3.0 mg/kg.

As to this clone: Its antigen remains unknown.

Trimming took 5 bases from V and 2 from J; bases not matched to a gene: 4. CDR3 length: 16 amino acids. The germline gives CDR1 SGHAT, CDR2 FQNNGV. V and J are TRBV11-2 and TRBJ2-1, with 12 nucleotides matching TRBD2. The TCR originated in an adult with an advanced solid tumor such as melanoma, head and neck, liver or kidney cancer. The source was CD4+ or CD8+ T cells sorted from blood, collected in a trial of the OX40 agonist ivuxolimab. The CDR3 region has the DNA TGTGCCAGCAGCCTTACTAGCGGGGGGACCTACAATGAGCAGTTCTTC. It is translated as CASSLTSGGTYNEQFF.